This TCR beta chain is from a study of blood T cell repertoires in COVID-19. Study-level information: Donors in the United States, Italy and Spain gave samples during acute or convalescent COVID-19. PBMCs, B-cell-depleted T cells, or T cells were the source of the cDNA or gDNA that made up the material.

Losses at the gene ends were 3 bases for V and 5 bases for J; bases not matched to a gene: 6. The CDR3 has 14 amino acids. Germline loops: CDR1 KGHSH, CDR2 LQKENI. In assigning cohorts, the study relied on participant-reported clinical history. Clones were read by immunoSEQ multiplex PCR, and TCRdb kept only the in-frame ones, dropping some. The sample includes 300,000 or so clones, around nine tenths of them seen just once. This clonotype was obtained from a woman aged 45-59 years who had been exposed to COVID-19. The gene calls are TRBV18 and TRBJ1-1, with 7 positions matching TRBD1. The source material was PBMCs or T cells enriched from blood (not recorded which). The CDR3 region has the DNA TGTGCCAGCTCACCTCGACAGGGCCGGACTGAAGCTTTCTTT. Translating gives CASSPRQGRTEAFF.